The present T cell receptor beta chain was sequenced within a study of T cells in Graves' hyperthyroidism and ophthalmopathy. Amplified regions were TCR beta CDR3 sequences from RNA transcripts. A set of HTBI primers served as the primers for a first-round RT-PCR of the TCR CDR3. TCRdb called the multiplex PCR reads again in MiXCR, with one record for every CDR3 protein. In the table there are almost 600,000 distinct CDR3 sequences, approximately 15% of which are singletons. Patients with uncontrolled infections, other autoimmune diseases, pregnancy or lactation were excluded. The V and J ends lost 3 bases and 4 bases, in that order; junction bases with no gene match: 4. The CDR3 is 14 amino acids. This clonotype has a count of ten or more.

Material for sequencing was blood. This TCR was recovered from a young woman with Graves' hyperthyroidism that later progressed to Graves' ophthalmopathy. This chain links TRBV12-3 or TRBV12-4 with TRBJ2-3; TRBD1 agrees at 7 bases. The CDR3 is CASSFTGAADTQYF. The DNA for the CDR3 is TGTGCCAGCAGTTTTACAGGGGCGGCAGATACGCAGTATTTT.